This entry describes one T cell receptor (beta chain). As yet, its antigen is unknown. Germline CDR1 SGHNT, CDR2 YYREEE (reference sequence). This CDR3 region has 14 residues. Trimming stripped 0 bases from V and 8 bases from J, with 14 bases between. The sample is drawn from a study of CD8+ T cells in alopecia areata. Treatment: oral pan-JAK inhibitor, 5-10 mg twice daily. Following extraction, RNA underwent reverse transcription to cDNA, which served as the sequencing template. Only in-frame clones appear in the TCRdb table, and some are missing; sequencing was by immunoSEQ multiplex PCR. The sample has around 110,000 clones, 84% seen once; the top ten hold over 20%. Study outcomes and limitations: In blood and scalp, many expanded lesional clones persisted during tofacitinib. Clonality in the scalp and expanded CD8+ clones ranked among the top 100 were significantly decreased by tofacitinib.

The TCR originated in a human donor with alopecia areata. Source: CD8+ T cells sorted from blood, taken at week 24, from a patient treated with tofacitinib. This chain connects TRBV5-4 to TRBJ1-2, with D possibly being TRBD1 (6 bases). CDR3 region: CASSLEGGVYGYTF. The CDR3 nucleotides are TGTGCCAGCAGCTTGGAAGGGGGTGTCTACGGCTACACCTTC.